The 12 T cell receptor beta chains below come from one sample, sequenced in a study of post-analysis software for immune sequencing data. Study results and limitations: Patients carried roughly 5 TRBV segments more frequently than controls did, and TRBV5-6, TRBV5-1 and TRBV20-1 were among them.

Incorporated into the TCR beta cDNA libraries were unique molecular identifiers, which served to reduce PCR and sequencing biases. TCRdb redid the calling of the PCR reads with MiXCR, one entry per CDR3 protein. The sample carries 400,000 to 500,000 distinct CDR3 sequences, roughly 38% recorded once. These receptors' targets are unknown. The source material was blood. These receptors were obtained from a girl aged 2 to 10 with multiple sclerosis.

The CDR3 region is CASSGGPGNYNEQFF. The CDR3 region has the DNA TGTGCCAGCAGCGGCGGACCGGGCAATTACAATGAGCAGTTCTTC. This rearrangement joins TRBV5-5 to TRBJ2-1, with D unresolved. The germline V gene encodes CDR1 SGHKS and CDR2 YYEKEE (reference sequence). This CDR3 is 15 amino acids long. V lost 4 bases to trimming and J lost 4 bases, with 15 bases between them.

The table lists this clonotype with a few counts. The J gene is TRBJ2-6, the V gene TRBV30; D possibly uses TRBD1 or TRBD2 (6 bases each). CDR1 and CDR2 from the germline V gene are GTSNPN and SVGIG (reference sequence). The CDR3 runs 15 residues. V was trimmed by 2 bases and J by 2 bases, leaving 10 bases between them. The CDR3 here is CAWSLGGAGANVLTF. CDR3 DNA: TGTGCCTGGAGTCTGGGGGGCGCTGGGGCCAACGTCCTGACTTTC.

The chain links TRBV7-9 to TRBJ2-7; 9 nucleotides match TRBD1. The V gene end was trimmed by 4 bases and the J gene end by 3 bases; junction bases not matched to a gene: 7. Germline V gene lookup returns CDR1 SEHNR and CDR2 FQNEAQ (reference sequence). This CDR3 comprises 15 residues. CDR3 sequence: CASSSWDRELYEQYF. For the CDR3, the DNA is TGTGCCAGCAGCTCCTGGGACAGGGAACTCTACGAGCAGTACTTC.

Written as DNA, the CDR3 is TGTGCCATCAGAGCCGGGCTAGCGGGAGTGGATGAGCAGTTCTTC. Its protein is CAIRAGLAGVDEQFF. The chain joins TRBV10-3 to TRBJ2-1, with 10 bases aligning to TRBD2. This CDR3 spans 15 amino acids. In germline, CDR1 is ENHRY, CDR2 SYGVKD. The V gene end was trimmed by 6 bases and the J gene end by 8 bases; junction bases not matched to a gene: 10.

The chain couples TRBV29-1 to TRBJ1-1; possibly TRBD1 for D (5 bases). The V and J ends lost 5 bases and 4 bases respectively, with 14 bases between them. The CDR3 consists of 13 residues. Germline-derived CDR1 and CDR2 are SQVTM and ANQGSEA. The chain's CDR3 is CSVWPDTGTEAFF. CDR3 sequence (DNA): TGCAGCGTTTGGCCGGACACCGGCACTGAAGCTTTCTTT.

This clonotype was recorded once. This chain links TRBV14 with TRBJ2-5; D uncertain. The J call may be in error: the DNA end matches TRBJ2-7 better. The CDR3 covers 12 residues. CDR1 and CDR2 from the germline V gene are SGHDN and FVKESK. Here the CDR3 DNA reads TGTGCCAGCAGCCTCCAGAGCTCCGAGCAGTACTTC. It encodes CASSLQSSEQYF.

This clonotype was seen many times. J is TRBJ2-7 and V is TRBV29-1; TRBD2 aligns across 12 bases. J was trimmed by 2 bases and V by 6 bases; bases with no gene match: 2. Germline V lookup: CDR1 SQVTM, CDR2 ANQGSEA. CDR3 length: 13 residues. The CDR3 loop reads CSVGLAGTYEQYF. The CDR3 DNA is TGCAGCGTAGGACTAGCGGGGACCTACGAGCAGTACTTC.

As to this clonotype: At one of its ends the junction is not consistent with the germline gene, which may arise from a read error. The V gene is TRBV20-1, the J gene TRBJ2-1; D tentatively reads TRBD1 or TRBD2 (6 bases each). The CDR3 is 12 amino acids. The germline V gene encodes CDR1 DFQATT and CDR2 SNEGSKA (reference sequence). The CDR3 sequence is CSARKGGNGQFF. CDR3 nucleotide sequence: TGCAGTGCAAGGAAGGGGGGAAATGGGCAGTTCTTC.

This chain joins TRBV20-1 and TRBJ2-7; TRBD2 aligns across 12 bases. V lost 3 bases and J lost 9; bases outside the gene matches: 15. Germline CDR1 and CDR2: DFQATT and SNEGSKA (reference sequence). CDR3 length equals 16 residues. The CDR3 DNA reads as TGCAGTGCTAGTCGGCTAGCGGGAGGGCCCAGAAACGGGCAGTACTTC. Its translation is CSASRLAGGPRNGQYF.

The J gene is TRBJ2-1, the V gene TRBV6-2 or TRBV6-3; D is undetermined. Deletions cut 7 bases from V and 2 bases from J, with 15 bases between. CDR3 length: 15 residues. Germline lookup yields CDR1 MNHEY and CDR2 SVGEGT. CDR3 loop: CASNQNPGAYNEQFF. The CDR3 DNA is TGTGCCAGCAACCAGAATCCTGGGGCCTACAATGAGCAGTTCTTC.

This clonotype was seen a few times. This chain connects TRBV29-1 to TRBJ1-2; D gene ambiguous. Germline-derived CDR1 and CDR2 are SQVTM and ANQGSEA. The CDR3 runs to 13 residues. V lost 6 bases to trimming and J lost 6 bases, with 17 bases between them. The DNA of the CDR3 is TGCAGCGTAAGGTTGGACGGAACTGATGGCTACACCTTC. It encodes CSVRLDGTDGYTF.

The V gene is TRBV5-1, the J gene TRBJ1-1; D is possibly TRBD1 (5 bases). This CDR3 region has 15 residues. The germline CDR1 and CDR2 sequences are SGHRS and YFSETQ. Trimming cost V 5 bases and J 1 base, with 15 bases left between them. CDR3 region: CASRRRGSQNTEAFF. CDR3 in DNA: TGCGCCAGCAGACGGCGGGGCTCACAGAACACTGAAGCTTTCTTT.